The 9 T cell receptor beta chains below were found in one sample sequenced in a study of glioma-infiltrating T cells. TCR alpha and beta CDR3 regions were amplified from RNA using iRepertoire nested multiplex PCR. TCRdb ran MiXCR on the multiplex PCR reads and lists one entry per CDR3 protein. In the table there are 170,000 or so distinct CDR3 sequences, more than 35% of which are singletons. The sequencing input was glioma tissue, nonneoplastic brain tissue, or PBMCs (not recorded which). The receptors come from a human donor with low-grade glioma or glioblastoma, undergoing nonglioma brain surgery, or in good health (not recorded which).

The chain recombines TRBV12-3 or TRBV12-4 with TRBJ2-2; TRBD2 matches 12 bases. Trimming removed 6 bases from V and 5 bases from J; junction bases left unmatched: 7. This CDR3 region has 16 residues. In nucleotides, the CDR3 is TGTGCCAGCAGGACTAGCGGGAGACGTGCGACCGGGGAGCTGTTTTTT. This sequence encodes CASRTSGRRATGELFF.

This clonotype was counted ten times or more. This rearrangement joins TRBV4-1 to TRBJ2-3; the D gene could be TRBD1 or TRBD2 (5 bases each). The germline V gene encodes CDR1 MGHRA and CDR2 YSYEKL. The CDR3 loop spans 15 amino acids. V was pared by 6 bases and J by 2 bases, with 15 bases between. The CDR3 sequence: CASRSSLGDTDTQYF. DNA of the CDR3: TGCGCCAGCAGATCTAGCTTAGGGGACACAGATACGCAGTATTTT.

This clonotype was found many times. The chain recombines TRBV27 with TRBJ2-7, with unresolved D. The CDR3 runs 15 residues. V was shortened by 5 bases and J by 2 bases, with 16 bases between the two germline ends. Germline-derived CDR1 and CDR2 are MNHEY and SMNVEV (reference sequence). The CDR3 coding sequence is TGTGCCAGCAGTCTCACCCCGCCTATGGCCTACGAGCAGTACTTC. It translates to CASSLTPPMAYEQYF.

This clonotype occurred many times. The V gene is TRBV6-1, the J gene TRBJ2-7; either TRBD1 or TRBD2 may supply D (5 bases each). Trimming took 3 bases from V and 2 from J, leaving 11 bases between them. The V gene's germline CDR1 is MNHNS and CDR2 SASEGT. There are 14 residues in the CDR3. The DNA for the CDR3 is TGTGCCAGCAGTGACGAGGGACCTACCTACGAGCAGTACTTC. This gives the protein CASSDEGPTYEQYF.

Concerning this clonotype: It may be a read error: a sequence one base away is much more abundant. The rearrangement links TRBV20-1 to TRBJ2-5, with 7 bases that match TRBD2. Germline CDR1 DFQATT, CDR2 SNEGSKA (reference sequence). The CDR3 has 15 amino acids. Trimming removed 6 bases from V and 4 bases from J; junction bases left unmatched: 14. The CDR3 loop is CSAGTTGNELETQYF. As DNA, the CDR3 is TGCAGTGCCGGGACTACCGGGAATGAGTTAGAGACCCAGTACTTC.

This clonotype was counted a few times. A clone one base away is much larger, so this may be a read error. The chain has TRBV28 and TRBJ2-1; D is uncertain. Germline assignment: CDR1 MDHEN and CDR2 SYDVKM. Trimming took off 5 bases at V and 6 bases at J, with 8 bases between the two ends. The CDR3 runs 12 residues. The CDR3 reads CASSVFRNEQFF. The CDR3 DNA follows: TGTGCCAGCAGTGTTTTTCGCAATGAGCAGTTCTTC. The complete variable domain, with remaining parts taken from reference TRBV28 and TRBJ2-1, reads DVKVTQSSRYLVKRTGEKVFLECVQDMDHENMFWYRQDPGLGLRLIYFSYDVKMKEKGDIPEGYSVSREKKERFSLILESASTNQTSMYLCASSVFRNEQFFGPGTRLTVL.

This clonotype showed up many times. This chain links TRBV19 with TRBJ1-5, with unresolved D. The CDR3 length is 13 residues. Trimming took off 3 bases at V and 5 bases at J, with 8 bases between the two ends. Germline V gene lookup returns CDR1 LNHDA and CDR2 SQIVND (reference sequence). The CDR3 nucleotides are TGTGCCAGTAGTATGGAGACCTATCAGCCCCAGCATTTT. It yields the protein CASSMETYQPQHF. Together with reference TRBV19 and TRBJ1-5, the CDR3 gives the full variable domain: DGGITQSPKYLFRKEGQNVTLSCEQNLNHDAMYWYRQDPGQGLRLIYYSQIVNDFQKGDIAEGYSVSREKKESFPLTVTSAQKNPTAFYLCASSMETYQPQHFGDGTRLSIL.

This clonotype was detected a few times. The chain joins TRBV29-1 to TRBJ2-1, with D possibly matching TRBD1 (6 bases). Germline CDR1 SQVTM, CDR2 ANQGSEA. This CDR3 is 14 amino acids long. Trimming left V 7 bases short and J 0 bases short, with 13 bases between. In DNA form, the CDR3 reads TGCAGCGGCTCAGGGGCCAGCTCCTACAATGAGCAGTTCTTC. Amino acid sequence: CSGSGASSYNEQFF.

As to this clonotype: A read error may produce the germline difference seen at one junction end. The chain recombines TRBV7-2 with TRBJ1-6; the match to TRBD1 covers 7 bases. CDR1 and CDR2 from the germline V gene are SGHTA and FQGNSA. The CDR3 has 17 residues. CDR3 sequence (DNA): TGTGCCTGCAGCCACTCGACAGGGAATCGGTTTAATTCACCCCTCCACTTT. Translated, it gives CACSHSTGNRFNSPLHF.